This TCR beta chain appears in the sequencing data of a study of blood T cell repertoires in COVID-19. The wider study: Spain, Italy and the United States supplied samples that represented acute and convalescent COVID-19. T cells, B-cell-depleted T cells, or PBMCs provided the cDNA or gDNA that served as material.

The length of the CDR3 is 15 residues. Germline lookup yields CDR1 SGHRS and CDR2 YFSETQ. The V segment lost 0 bases and the J segment 4 bases; nucleotides outside the gene matches: 1. Recovered participants had two consecutive negative NP/OP PCR tests, healthcare professional clearance, or symptom resolution. Authors' data handling: Reference gene primer amplification gave estimated nucleated cell counts. Data came from immunoSEQ multiplex PCR; TCRdb stores just in-frame clones and leaves some out. The DNA gave D and trimming, while V, J and clone size come from that table. The sample contains 250,000 to 300,000 clones, 89% of which appear only once.

Material: PBMCs or T cells enriched from blood (not recorded which). The chain uses TRBV5-1 and TRBJ1-4; 9 nucleotides align to TRBD1. This sequence was found in a woman aged 35 to 49 who had recovered from COVID-19. CDR3 sequence: CASSLGDRDNEKLFF. The CDR3 DNA reads TGCGCCAGCAGCTTGGGGGACAGGGATAATGAAAAACTGTTTTTT.